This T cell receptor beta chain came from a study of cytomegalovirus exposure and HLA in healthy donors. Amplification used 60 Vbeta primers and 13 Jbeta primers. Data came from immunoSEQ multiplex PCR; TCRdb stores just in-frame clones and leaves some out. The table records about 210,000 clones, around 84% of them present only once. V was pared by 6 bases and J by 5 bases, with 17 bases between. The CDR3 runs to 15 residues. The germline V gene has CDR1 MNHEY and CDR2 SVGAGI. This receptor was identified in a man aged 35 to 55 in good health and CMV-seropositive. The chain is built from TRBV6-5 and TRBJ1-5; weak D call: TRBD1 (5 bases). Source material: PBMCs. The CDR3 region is CASSRKGRLDQPQHF. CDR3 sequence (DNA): TGTGCCAGCAGCCGAAAGGGGCGCCTGGATCAGCCCCAGCATTTT.